One sample yielded the 29 T cell receptor beta chains listed below, sequenced in a study of blood T cells in healthy people across ages. Sample-barcoded 5' priming and a J-beta primer mix drove a second PCR of about 6 to 11 cycles. TCRdb reprocessed the 5' RACE reads via MiXCR and lists one record per CDR3 protein. This table holds approximately 1.5 million distinct CDR3 sequences, almost 35% found once. The sequenced material came from blood. All receptors derive from a woman between 25 and 40 years old in good health.

The chain carries TRBV3-1 and TRBJ1-2; a possible D gene is TRBD1 (5 bases). The CDR3 length is 13 residues. CDR1 is LGHDT, CDR2 YNNKEL, per germline (reference sequence). The V and J ends lost 4 bases and 5 bases respectively, with 11 bases between them. In nucleotides, the CDR3 is TGTGCCAGCAGCCCGCAGGGTTGTTATGGCTACACCTTC. This sequence encodes CASSPQGCYGYTF.

The rearrangement uses TRBV14 and TRBJ1-1; the D gene is possibly TRBD1 (5 bases). The CDR3 has 19 amino acids. CDR1 SGHDN and CDR2 FVKESK come from the germline V gene. V shed 0 bases and J shed 0 bases, with 20 bases lying between them. The CDR3 region has the DNA TGTGCCAGCAGCCAAGAATCTGCTGGGACCATGAGGGTGAACACTGAAGCTTTCTTT. It encodes CASSQESAGTMRVNTEAFF.

The chain carries TRBV15 and TRBJ2-3; 11 bases are a match to TRBD2. The V and J ends lost 5 bases and 4 bases, in that order; junction bases with no gene match: 17. Germline CDR1 reads LNHNV; CDR2 reads YYDKDF (reference sequence). The CDR3 has 19 residues. The CDR3 loop is CATSPQGLTSGSSSDTQYF. Written as DNA, the CDR3 is TGTGCCACCAGCCCACAGGGCTTAACTAGCGGGAGCAGTTCAGATACGCAGTATTTT.

This clonotype was seen repeatedly, ten times or more. V gene TRBV28 combines with J gene TRBJ2-3, with TRBD2 identical over 10 bases. CDR1 is MDHEN, CDR2 SYDVKM, per germline. V gave up 6 bases and J gave up 4 bases; unmatched junction bases: 4. The CDR3 has 14 residues. The CDR3 is CASSPSGSSDTQYF. CDR3 in DNA: TGTGCCAGCAGCCCTAGCGGGAGTTCAGATACGCAGTATTTT.

This clonotype has a count of ten or more. V is TRBV5-1 and J is TRBJ2-7; possibly TRBD2 for D (5 bases). The CDR3 is 14 amino acids. V was pared by 0 bases and J by 3 bases, with 10 bases between. Germline CDR1 is SGHRS and CDR2 is YFSETQ. In DNA, the CDR3 is TGCGCCAGCAGCTTGGCCAGCGGCCTCTACGAGCAGTACTTC. This codes for CASSLASGLYEQYF.

The J gene is TRBJ1-1, the V gene TRBV25-1, with unresolved D. There are 15 residues in the CDR3. The germline V gene encodes CDR1 MGHDK and CDR2 SYGVNS. The germline V and J ends were trimmed by 0 bases and 0 bases, with 8 bases remaining between them. CDR3 region: CASSEYGSMNTEAFF. The CDR3, as DNA: TGTGCCAGCAGTGAATACGGCAGCATGAACACTGAAGCTTTCTTT.

This chain joins TRBV7-6 and TRBJ1-5, with TRBD1 matching over 11 bases. Germline lookup yields CDR1 SGHVS and CDR2 FNYEAQ. The CDR3 runs 15 residues. The V segment lost 5 bases and the J segment 6 bases; nucleotides outside the gene matches: 6. The CDR3 nucleotides are TGTGCCAGCAGCCGGACAGGGGGCGAGAGTCAGCCCCAGCATTTT. Its protein is CASSRTGGESQPQHF.

Here the CDR3 DNA reads TGTGCCAGCAGTTACCGGGGACCTAATCAGCCCCAGCATTTT. Its protein product is CASSYRGPNQPQHF. This chain uses TRBV6-6 with TRBJ1-5; D is perhaps TRBD1 (5 bases). The CDR3 is made up of 14 amino acids. Germline assignment: CDR1 MNHNY and CDR2 SVGAGI (reference sequence). V dropped 2 bases and J dropped 4 bases, with 9 bases sitting between them.

This clonotype was recorded many times. The CDR3 DNA reads TGCGCCAGCAGCCAAGATAGGTGGTTCTCCTACGAGCAGTACTTC. Residues: CASSQDRWFSYEQYF. The rearrangement joins TRBV4-1 to TRBJ2-7; D gene unclear. The V and J ends lost 0 bases and 0 bases respectively, with 9 bases between them. Germline CDR1 is MGHRA and CDR2 is YSYEKL. The CDR3 is 15 residues long.

In nucleotides, the CDR3 is TGCAGTGCTAGGGGAGCCAACTACGAGCAGTACTTC. Translated, it gives CSARGANYEQYF. The V call is TRBV20-1, the J call TRBJ2-7; possible D gene TRBD2, 5 bases. CDR3 length: 12 amino acids. Germline V gene sequence: CDR1 DFQATT, CDR2 SNEGSKA (reference sequence). Trimming pared 3 bases from V and 3 bases from J, leaving 9 bases between.

The chain couples TRBV7-3 to TRBJ2-5; tentative D call: TRBD2 (5 bases). The CDR3 is made up of 15 amino acids. V lost 5 bases and J lost 4, with 17 bases in between. From germline, CDR1 is SGHTA and CDR2 FQGTGA. The CDR3 loop reads CASSPGSILGETQYF. The CDR3 bases are TGTGCCAGCAGCCCGGGGTCAATTTTGGGAGAGACCCAGTACTTC. The full variable domain, in which reference TRBV7-3 and TRBJ2-5 provide the parts outside the CDR3, is GAGVSQTPSNKVTEKGKYVELRCDPISGHTALYWYRQSLGQGPEFLIYFQGTGAADDSGLPNDRFFAVRPEGSVSTLKIQRTERGDSAVYLCASSPGSILGETQYFGPGTRLLVL.

The V gene is TRBV18, the J gene TRBJ2-1, with D maybe TRBD2 (6 bases). Germline V gene lookup returns CDR1 KGHSH and CDR2 LQKENI. The CDR3 extends over 16 amino acids. V lost 5 bases and J 3 bases, leaving 17 bases between the germline ends. DNA for the CDR3: TGTGCCAGCTCATCAAGACCATCCGGGGGCTACAATGAGCAGTTCTTC. Translated: CASSSRPSGGYNEQFF.

The chain couples TRBV27 to TRBJ1-2; D is unresolved. This CDR3 has 16 amino acids. The V end was cut by 0 bases, the J end by 5 bases, with 16 bases between. Germline V lookup: CDR1 MNHEY, CDR2 SMNVEV (reference sequence). CDR3 loop: CASSLSSMPGRYGYTF. CDR3 nucleotides: TGTGCCAGCAGTTTATCGAGTATGCCGGGAAGGTATGGCTACACCTTC.

The chain is built from TRBV6-5 and TRBJ2-2; unclear D gene. V was pared by 3 bases and J by 6 bases, with 11 bases between. The CDR3 has 14 amino acids. The germline gives CDR1 MNHEY, CDR2 SVGAGI. The CDR3 is CASSYSDGSGELFF. CDR3 DNA: TGTGCCAGCAGTTATTCCGACGGGTCCGGGGAGCTGTTTTTT.

The CDR3 loop is CASSPMRGAYNQPQHF. The CDR3 nucleotides are TGTGCCAGCTCACCCATGCGCGGGGCCTACAATCAGCCCCAGCATTTT. This chain uses TRBV18 with TRBJ1-5, with a tentative D call TRBD1 (5 bases). The CDR3 sequence is 16 residues long. Trimming removed 3 bases at V and 3 bases at J, with 15 bases between. The germline CDR1 and CDR2 sequences are KGHSH and LQKENI.

The V and J genes are TRBV19 and TRBJ1-1; 8 nucleotides align to TRBD1. V shed 3 bases and J 4 bases; nucleotides not matched to a gene: 4. From germline, CDR1 is LNHDA and CDR2 SQIVND (reference sequence). This CDR3 comprises 14 residues. CDR3: CASSISGGGTEAFF. The CDR3, as DNA: TGTGCCAGTAGTATTTCAGGGGGCGGCACTGAAGCTTTCTTT.

The chain has TRBV6-1 and TRBJ2-1; D may correspond to TRBD1 or TRBD2 (7 bases each). The V gene's germline CDR1 is MNHNS and CDR2 SASEGT. This CDR3 is 12 amino acids long. V was pared by 6 bases and J by 10 bases, with 13 bases between. The CDR3 loop is CASRFQGGEQFF. The CDR3 bases are TGTGCCAGCAGATTCCAGGGGGGGGAGCAGTTCTTC.

V and J are TRBV7-9 and TRBJ2-2; D is uncertain. The V end lost 5 bases, the J end lost 6 bases, and 13 bases lay between the germline ends. CDR3 length: 14 residues. The germline V gene encodes CDR1 SEHNR and CDR2 FQNEAQ (reference sequence). The CDR3 bases are TGTGCCAGCAGCCTCCCCCCGGGTCCCGGGGAGCTGTTTTTT. Translated, it gives CASSLPPGPGELFF.

This clonotype was found a few times. The chain couples TRBV6-1 to TRBJ1-1; 8 bases match TRBD1. Trimming removed 6 bases from V and 1 base from J; junction bases left unmatched: 4. Germline CDR1 reads MNHNS; CDR2 reads SASEGT. CDR3 length: 14 amino acids. The CDR3 is CASRGDRRNTEAFF. Here the CDR3 DNA reads TGTGCCAGCAGGGGGGACAGGCGGAACACTGAAGCTTTCTTT.

The genes are TRBV11-2 and TRBJ1-6, with D tentatively TRBD1 (6 bases). Trimming shortened V by 1 base and J by 16 bases, and 8 bases separated the two germline ends. The germline gives CDR1 SGHAT, CDR2 FQNNGV. The CDR3 is 11 amino acids. The CDR3 sequence: CASSLGRGLHF. The CDR3 nucleotides are TGTGCCAGCAGCTTAGGAAGGGGGCTCCACTTT.

This clonotype was picked up one time. The chain combines TRBV3-1 with TRBJ1-6, with D tentatively TRBD1 (6 bases). V gave up 5 bases and J gave up 4 bases, with 12 bases separating them. Germline loops: CDR1 LGHDT, CDR2 YNNKEL (reference sequence). The CDR3 consists of 15 residues. The CDR3: CASSFIGQYNSPLHF. As DNA, the CDR3 is TGTGCCAGCAGCTTCATAGGACAGTATAATTCACCCCTCCACTTT.

This chain links TRBV13 with TRBJ2-7; 11 nucleotides align to TRBD2. Trimming at V came to 8 bases and at J to 4 bases, leaving 13 bases not matched to a gene. The CDR3 has 16 amino acids. Germline-derived CDR1 and CDR2 are PRHDT and FYEKMQ (reference sequence). CDR3 bases: TGTGCCAGCTCTCCAGGCGGACTAGCGGGCCGTTACGAGCAGTACTTC. Amino acids: CASSPGGLAGRYEQYF.

V usage is TRBV18 and J usage is TRBJ2-3; D gene unclear. Germline-derived CDR1 and CDR2 are KGHSH and LQKENI. Trimming left V 2 bases short and J 2 bases short, with 20 bases between. The CDR3 is made up of 18 amino acids. The CDR3: CASSPTFKWELLTDTQYF. As DNA, the CDR3 is TGTGCCAGCTCACCAACATTCAAATGGGAACTCCTCACAGATACGCAGTATTTT. The variable domain in full, with the rest retrieved from reference TRBV18 and TRBJ2-3, is NAGVMQNPRHLVRRRGQEARLRCSPMKGHSHVYWYRQLPEEGLKFMVYLQKENIIDESGMPKERFSAEFPKEGPSILRIQQVVRGDSAAYFCASSPTFKWELLTDTQYFGPGTRLTVL.

This chain connects TRBV6-1 to TRBJ2-1, with 11 positions matching TRBD2. The CDR3 has 17 amino acids. V was clipped by 6 bases and J by 8 bases; unmatched bases: 15. The germline gives CDR1 MNHNS, CDR2 SASEGT. The CDR3: CASSPVPSGGTWDEQFF. The CDR3 coding sequence is TGTGCCAGCAGCCCAGTTCCTAGCGGGGGGACGTGGGATGAGCAGTTCTTC.

This clonotype appeared a few times. The V and J genes are TRBV7-3 and TRBJ1-2, with D unresolved. Trimming removed 0 bases at V and 0 bases at J, with 11 bases between. Germline assignment: CDR1 SGHTA and CDR2 FQGTGA. This CDR3 comprises 16 residues. The CDR3 bases are TGTGCCAGCAGCTTAACGGGCGGATACCCTAACTATGGCTACACCTTC. Its translation: CASSLTGGYPNYGYTF.

This rearrangement joins TRBV5-1 to TRBJ2-6; D not certain. The V end lost 7 bases, the J end lost 2 bases, and 13 bases lay between the germline ends. The CDR3 has 15 residues. Germline assignment: CDR1 SGHRS and CDR2 YFSETQ. This chain's CDR3 is CASESGSPGANVLTF. The CDR3 nucleotides read TGCGCCAGCGAAAGTGGGTCCCCTGGGGCCAACGTCCTGACTTTC.

This chain links TRBV6-5 with TRBJ2-6, with 7 nucleotides matching TRBD2. Looked up from germline, CDR1 is MNHEY and CDR2 is SVGAGI. The CDR3 has 16 residues. V trimming: 2 bases; J trimming: 0 bases; junction bases outside the gene matches: 1. In nucleotides, the CDR3 is TGTGCCAGCAGTTACGGCGGGGGCTCTGGGGCCAACGTCCTGACTTTC. Protein: CASSYGGGSGANVLTF.

This clonotype was counted only a few times. V is TRBV11-1 and J is TRBJ1-1; D is undetermined. Germline V gene lookup returns CDR1 SGHAT and CDR2 FQDESV (reference sequence). There are 15 residues in the CDR3. The V and J ends lost 7 bases and 5 bases respectively, with 20 bases between them. The CDR3 DNA reads as TGTGCCAGCATCGGTAAGGATCTTTCAGGAACTGAAGCTTTCTTT. Residues: CASIGKDLSGTEAFF.

This chain links TRBV20-1 with TRBJ1-1; a weak D match, TRBD1 (6 bases). Deletions cut 6 bases from V and 5 bases from J, with 19 bases between. CDR1 is DFQATT, CDR2 SNEGSKA, per germline (reference sequence). CDR3 length: 14 amino acids. The CDR3 sequence: CSAESGGAGTEAFF. DNA of the CDR3: TGCAGTGCAGAGAGCGGGGGGGCTGGGACTGAAGCTTTCTTT.